These 18 T cell receptor beta chains were sequenced from one sample in a study of T cells in localized non-small cell lung cancer. The protocol was immunoSEQ multiplex PCR, while the TCRdb copy is restricted to in-frame clones and leaves out a portion. The top ten hold approximately 3.9% of the sample, which has about 26,000 clones, around 93% seen once. Source: peripheral blood, taken before any cancer treatment. These receptor sequences come from a female donor over 55 with stage II squamous cell lung carcinoma.

The V gene is TRBV2, the J gene TRBJ2-1; 8 positions match TRBD1. Trimming removed 2 bases from V and 8 bases from J; junction bases left unmatched: 17. CDR3 length: 18 amino acids. Germline values: CDR1 SNHLY, CDR2 FYNNEI. The CDR3 bases are TGTGCCAGCAGTGAAATGGTCCCTGGGACAGGCTTTAGCGATGAGCAGTTCTTC. Translated: CASSEMVPGTGFSDEQFF. Full variable domain (rest looked up from reference TRBV2 and TRBJ2-1): EPEVTQTPSHQVTQMGQEVILRCVPISNHLYFYWYRQILGQKVEFLVSFYNNEISEKSEIFDDQFSVERPDGSNFTLKIRSTKLEDSAMYFCASSEMVPGTGFSDEQFFGPGTRLTVL.

The chain employs TRBV9 and TRBJ1-2, with 9 bases that match TRBD1. Per germline, CDR1 SGDLS and CDR2 YYNGEE. The CDR3 runs 16 residues. Trimming at V came to 0 bases and at J to 5 bases, leaving 8 bases not matched to a gene. The CDR3 bases are TGTGCCAGCAGCGTAGGATACAGGGGGCGCGTGTATGGCTACACCTTC. The encoded protein is CASSVGYRGRVYGYTF.

CDR3 loop: CASSLPWGSSRTTGELFF. The CDR3 nucleotides are TGTGCCAGCAGTTTACCTTGGGGCAGCTCGAGAACCACCGGGGAGCTGTTTTTT. The chain couples TRBV7-9 to TRBJ2-2, with a weak D call TRBD1 (5 bases). V lost 6 bases, J lost 4 bases, and 24 bases lay in between. The CDR3 is made up of 18 amino acids. Germline assignment: CDR1 SEHNR and CDR2 FQNEAQ (reference sequence). Drawing the rest from reference TRBV7-9 and TRBJ2-2, the complete variable domain is DTGVSQNPRHKITKRGQNVTFRCDPISEHNRLYWYRQTLGQGPEFLTYFQNEAQLEKSRLLSDRFSAERPKGSFSTLEIQRTEQGDSAMYLCASSLPWGSSRTTGELFFGEGSRLTVL.

This clone was seen a handful of times. This sequence joins TRBV10-2 and TRBJ2-1; D is undetermined. This CDR3 is built from 13 residues. The V gene's germline CDR1 is WSHSY and CDR2 SAAADI. The ends were cut back, 7 bases at V and 10 bases at J, with 17 bases in the middle. CDR3 sequence: CASKGSLAGEQFF. The DNA of the CDR3 is TGCGCCAGCAAGGGCTCCCTGGCAGGAGAGCAGTTCTTC.

The chain has TRBV30 and TRBJ1-5, with 8 bases aligning to TRBD1. The CDR3 extends over 13 amino acids. Germline V gene lookup returns CDR1 GTSNPN and CDR2 SVGIG (reference sequence). Germline trimming cut 5 bases from V and 1 base from J; bases unmatched to any gene: 1. Written as DNA, the CDR3 is TGTGCCTGGGGGACAGGAAGCAATCAGCCCCAGCATTTT. Translation gives CAWGTGSNQPQHF.

The chain joins TRBV15 to TRBJ2-3; perhaps TRBD1 as D (6 bases). The CDR3 length is 15 residues. Germline loops: CDR1 LNHNV, CDR2 YYDKDF (reference sequence). V dropped 6 bases and J dropped 5 bases, with 18 bases sitting between them. CDR3 coding DNA: TGTGCCACCAGACCCCAGATGGGGGCGGGAGATACGCAGTATTTT. It codes for CATRPQMGAGDTQYF.

The count of this clone is one. The rearrangement uses TRBV14 and TRBJ1-1; 7 bases map to TRBD1. V was clipped by 0 bases and J by 4 bases; unmatched bases: 5. From germline, CDR1 is SGHDN and CDR2 FVKESK. CDR3 length: 15 residues. CDR3 protein: CASSQDQAGGTEAFF. The CDR3 region has the DNA TGTGCCAGCAGCCAAGATCAGGCAGGGGGCACTGAAGCTTTCTTT.

The V gene is TRBV4-3, the J gene TRBJ2-3; D is undetermined. V was clipped by 0 bases and J by 4 bases, with 8 bases between them. The CDR3 consists of 14 residues. Germline V CDR1 and CDR2: LGHNA, YSLEER. DNA of the CDR3: TGCGCCAGCAGCCAAGATATCTCTTCAGATACGCAGTATTTT. It translates to CASSQDISSDTQYF.

The chain couples TRBV5-6 to TRBJ2-1; 11 nucleotides agree with TRBD2. The J segment lost 4 bases and the V segment lost 1 base, leaving 4 bases of the junction unmatched. This CDR3 contains 16 residues. Germline V gene data show CDR1 as SGHDT and CDR2 as YYEEEE. The CDR3 sequence: CASSLRGTSGYNEQFF. Written as DNA, the CDR3 is TGTGCCAGCAGCTTGCGAGGGACTAGCGGATACAATGAGCAGTTCTTC.

This rearrangement joins TRBV6-1 to TRBJ2-7; D might be TRBD2 (6 bases). Germline assignment: CDR1 MNHNS and CDR2 SASEGT. This CDR3 has 17 amino acids. Trimming took off 0 bases at V and 0 bases at J, with 15 bases between the two ends. The CDR3 region has the DNA TGTGCCAGCAGTGAAGCGCGCGGCGGGATATCCTCCTACGAGCAGTACTTC. It translates to CASSEARGGISSYEQYF.

The CDR3 nucleotides read TGTGCCACCAGCAGAGAGACAGGGTCCTACGAGCAGTACTTC. Translation gives CATSRETGSYEQYF. The V call is TRBV15, the J call TRBJ2-7; TRBD1 matches at 7 bases. The CDR3 is 14 amino acids. V lost 0 bases to trimming and J lost 1 base; unmatched junction nucleotides: 0. Germline values: CDR1 LNHNV, CDR2 YYDKDF (reference sequence).

The rearrangement uses TRBV4-2 and TRBJ2-2; D uncertain. The CDR3 is 15 residues long. V lost 0 bases, J lost 3 bases, and 8 bases lay in between. Germline V gene data show CDR1 as LGHNA and CDR2 as YNFKEQ. The CDR3 spells CASSQDGIDTGELFF. The CDR3 DNA reads as TGTGCCAGCAGCCAAGATGGGATCGACACCGGGGAGCTGTTTTTT.

The chain recombines TRBV5-4 with TRBJ2-3; 7 bases agree with TRBD2. The CDR3 totals 15 residues. Trimming removed 6 bases from V and 1 base from J; junction bases left unmatched: 8. CDR1 and CDR2 from the germline V gene are SGHNT and YYREEE (reference sequence). The CDR3 spells CASTPPGGRTDTQYF. CDR3 DNA sequence: TGTGCCAGCACCCCGCCGGGGGGTCGCACAGATACGCAGTATTTT. Full variable domain (rest looked up from reference TRBV5-4 and TRBJ2-3): ETGVTQSPTHLIKTRGQQVTLRCSSQSGHNTVSWYQQALGQGPQFIFQYYREEENGRGNFPPRFSGLQFPNYSSELNVNALELDDSALYLCASTPPGGRTDTQYFGPGTRLTVL.

This rearrangement joins TRBV9 to TRBJ1-1, with unresolved D. V lost 6 bases to trimming and J lost 3 bases, with 6 bases between them. CDR3 length equals 11 residues. The germline CDR1 and CDR2 sequences are SGDLS and YYNGEE. The CDR3 DNA reads as TGTGCCAGCAAGAGGGACACTGAAGCTTTCTTT. It codes for CASKRDTEAFF.

The genes are TRBV30 and TRBJ1-5, with 7 bases aligning to TRBD1. CDR1 is GTSNPN, CDR2 SVGIG, per germline (reference sequence). The CDR3 spans 16 residues. Trimming took 1 base from V and 0 from J; bases not matched to a gene: 6. CDR3 nucleotide sequence: TGTGCCTGGAGTGCCCAAGGGGGCCCTAGCAATCAGCCCCAGCATTTT. It encodes CAWSAQGGPSNQPQHF.

The chain combines TRBV27 with TRBJ2-5; 7 bases map to TRBD2. Trimming removed 5 bases from V and 4 bases from J; junction bases left unmatched: 7. Germline loops: CDR1 MNHEY, CDR2 SMNVEV (reference sequence). The CDR3 is made up of 14 amino acids. Here the CDR3 DNA reads TGTGCCAGCAGTCCATGGGAGGGCCGAGAGACCCAGTACTTC. The encoded protein is CASSPWEGRETQYF.

The chain employs TRBV20-1 and TRBJ2-1; D gene unclear. CDR1 is DFQATT and CDR2 is SNEGSKA in the germline V gene (reference sequence). V lost 1 base, J lost 6 bases, and 4 bases lay in between. This CDR3 contains 11 residues. The CDR3 reads CSARVFNEQFF. The CDR3 nucleotides are TGCAGTGCTAGAGTCTTCAATGAGCAGTTCTTC.

The rearrangement links TRBV10-2 to TRBJ2-7; D remains unclear. The germline CDR1 and CDR2 sequences are WSHSY and SAAADI. This CDR3 spans 16 amino acids. The V gene lost 7 bases and the J gene lost 5 bases, with 24 bases spanning the gap. CDR3 DNA sequence: TGCGCCAGCAAGGATGTTTGGGCTACCGGTAACCACGAGCAGTACTTC. This codes for CASKDVWATGNHEQYF.